These T cell receptor beta chains were read from a single sample in a study of shared clonotypes between healthy human individuals. The protocol was immunoSEQ multiplex PCR, while the TCRdb copy is restricted to in-frame clones and leaves out a portion. This table holds 2,500,000 or so clones, around 92% found once. Sequencing was carried out using naive CD4+ T cells from PBMCs. These receptors were taken from a man between 18 and 29 years old in good health. Some clones in this sample may be carry-over from other donors' samples. Each CDR3 is given with its conserved first and last residue. D genes are given only for firm matches. Where a row states a size, it is once, few, many or the class of an expanded clone; other rows omit it.

CDR3 DNA,CDR3 protein,CDR3 length,J gene,clone size,D gene,V gene
TGTGCCAGCAGTTCGGGGGCCAACGTCCTGACTTTC,CASSSGANVLTF,12,TRBJ2-6,NA,NA,TRBV2
TGTGCCTGGAGGGGGGACAGAGGCGACGAGCAGTACTTC,CAWRGDRGDEQYF,13,TRBJ2-7,NA,TRBD1,TRBV30
TGCGCCAGCAGCCCAGGGACAGGCAATCAGCCCCAGCATTTT,CASSPGTGNQPQHF,14,TRBJ1-5,NA,TRBD1,TRBV5-1
TGTGCCAGTAGTATACGAGGGCTAGCGGGATTCGAGGGCAATGAGCAGTTCTTC,CASSIRGLAGFEGNEQFF,18,TRBJ2-1,NA,TRBD2,TRBV19
TGTGCCAGCAGTTACTCGACCGGGGTCTATGGCTACACCTTC,CASSYSTGVYGYTF,14,TRBJ1-2,NA,NA,TRBV6-5
TGTGCCATCAGTGGGGGGGACAGGGCCCACGAGCAGTACTTC,CAISGGDRAHEQYF,14,TRBJ2-7,NA,TRBD1,TRBV10-3
TGCGCCAGCAGCTTGGAACAAACGAAGAACACTGAAGCTTTCTTT,CASSLEQTKNTEAFF,15,TRBJ1-1,NA,NA,TRBV5-1
TGTGCCACCAGCAGAGAACCGGGATACTATGTTGGCTACACCTTC,CATSREPGYYVGYTF,15,TRBJ1-2,NA,NA,TRBV15
TGTGCCAGTAGTAAAGCCTCAAACGGTCAGCCCCAGCATTTT,CASSKASNGQPQHF,14,TRBJ1-5,NA,NA,TRBV19
TGCGCCAGCAGCGCAAGCGGGACTAGCGATAATGAGCAGTTCTTC,CASSASGTSDNEQFF,15,TRBJ2-1,NA,TRBD2,TRBV5-1
TGTGCCAGCAGTTTCGCAGGGATGAGGGATTCACCCCTCCACTTT,CASSFAGMRDSPLHF,15,TRBJ1-6,NA,NA,TRBV27
TGCGCCAGCAGCTTCGGACTAGCGGGATACAATGAGCAGTTCTTC,CASSFGLAGYNEQFF,15,TRBJ2-1,few,TRBD2,TRBV5-1
TGCGCCAGCAGCGGGCCCCATCCTGAAGCTTTCTTT,CASSGPHPEAFF,12,TRBJ1-1,NA,NA,TRBV5-1
TGCGCCAGCAGTGAGAGGACTAGAGGATCCTACAATGAGCAGTTCTTC,CASSERTRGSYNEQFF,16,TRBJ2-1,NA,TRBD2,TRBV10-2
TGTGCCTGGGCAAATTGGGCAGGGGGCCAGCCCCAGCATTTT,CAWANWAGGQPQHF,14,TRBJ1-5,few,TRBD1,TRBV30
TGTGCCAGCGTGGGGACTAGCGGCTACGAGCAGTACTTC,CASVGTSGYEQYF,13,TRBJ2-7,NA,TRBD2,TRBV6-5
TGCAGCGTTCAGGGCTCAGATACGCAGTATTTT,CSVQGSDTQYF,11,TRBJ2-3,NA,NA,TRBV29-1
TGTGCCTGGACAAAGACAGGCCTCAGCAATCAGCCCCAGCATTTT,CAWTKTGLSNQPQHF,15,TRBJ1-5,NA,NA,TRBV30
TGCAGCCTGGGTCGGGAGACGCAGTATTTT,CSLGRETQYF,10,TRBJ2-3,NA,NA,TRBV20-1
TGTGCCAGCAGCGTGACGGTGGGAGGGGTCCAAGAGACCCAGTACTTC,CASSVTVGGVQETQYF,16,TRBJ2-5,NA,TRBD2,TRBV9
TGTGCCAGCTCTGATGGACGCACAGATACGCAGTATTTT,CASSDGRTDTQYF,13,TRBJ2-3,NA,NA,TRBV9
TGTGCCACCAGCAGAGATCCCAAGGGGCGCGGGAGGGCCGACACCGGGGAGCTGTTTTTT,CATSRDPKGRGRADTGELFF,20,TRBJ2-2,NA,TRBD2,TRBV15
TGTGCCTGCACAGCTAACTATGGCTACACCTTC,CACTANYGYTF,11,TRBJ1-2,NA,NA,TRBV30
TGTGCCAGCAGCAAGGACAGGGCCCCCTACGAGCAGTACTTC,CASSKDRAPYEQYF,14,TRBJ2-7,NA,TRBD1,TRBV7-9
TGTGCCAGTAGTATTATGCCATCCTACAATGAGCAGTTCTTC,CASSIMPSYNEQFF,14,TRBJ2-1,NA,NA,TRBV19
TGCGCCAGCAGCCAAGATTTGGGACTAGCTATTGCAGATACGCAGTATTTT,CASSQDLGLAIADTQYF,17,TRBJ2-3,NA,TRBD2,TRBV4-3
TGCGCCAGCAGCCGCAACGAGGGTAACAGGGCCGGGGCCTACGAGCAGTACTTC,CASSRNEGNRAGAYEQYF,18,TRBJ2-7,NA,NA,TRBV4-1
TGCGCCAGCCGACAGGGGGCGTTATCATCCACCGGGGAGCTGTTTTTT,CASRQGALSSTGELFF,16,TRBJ2-2,NA,TRBD1,TRBV4-1
TGTGCCAGCTCCGGGACAGGGGGAACCGGGGAGCTGTTTTTT,CASSGTGGTGELFF,14,TRBJ2-2,NA,TRBD1,TRBV2
TGCGCCAGCAGCGATGACAGGGTACCAGATACGCAGTATTTT,CASSDDRVPDTQYF,14,TRBJ2-3,NA,TRBD1,TRBV5-1
TGTGCCAGCAGTTATTTGCAGGGAGAGGTCACTGAAGCTTTCTTT,CASSYLQGEVTEAFF,15,TRBJ1-1,NA,NA,TRBV6-6
TGCAGCGTTGACGCTGGACGGACAGGGGATAGCGAGCAGTACTTC,CSVDAGRTGDSEQYF,15,TRBJ2-7,NA,TRBD1,TRBV29-1
TGTGCCAGCAGTTACTCGACCGGTGAAAAACTGTTTTTT,CASSYSTGEKLFF,13,TRBJ1-4,once,NA,TRBV6-6
TGCGCCAGCAGACCAGACAGGGGGCGAACTGAAGCTTTCTTT,CASRPDRGRTEAFF,14,TRBJ1-1,NA,TRBD1,TRBV5-1